These 28 T cell receptor beta chains originate from one sample sequenced in a study of T cells in Graves' hyperthyroidism and ophthalmopathy (dated by TCRdb to the late 2010s). Library creation used multiplex PCR. Instrument on record: Illumina HiSeq 2000. TCR beta CDR3 regions were amplified from RNA transcripts. The first round of RT-PCR for the TCR CDR3 was performed with the HTBI primer set and the Qiagen OneStep RT-PCR kit. TCRdb passed the public sequencing reads through fastp at Q25 and MiXCR, retaining productive beta sequences. Each CDR3 protein appears once, grouped with its most common genes and DNA. The sample data list about 550,000 distinct CDR3 sequences, and less than 25% of these were observed just once. In total, the top ten clones hold more than 25% of the sample. Sequencing was carried out using blood. The receptor set was obtained from a man between 18 and 29 years old with Graves' hyperthyroidism.

This clonotype came up many times. One junction end does not reproduce the germline sequence, and a read error may be involved. The V gene is TRBV11-2, the J gene TRBJ1-5, with D unresolved. The CDR3 runs 13 residues. Germline assignment: CDR1 SGHAT and CDR2 FQNNGV. The chain's CDR3 is CASSLDIGQPQHF. DNA for the CDR3: TGTGCCAGCAGCCTAGACATCGGACAGCCCCAGCATTTT.

This rearrangement joins TRBV20-1 to TRBJ2-7; D is undetermined. The ends were cut back, 2 bases at V and 0 bases at J, with 17 bases in the middle. CDR1 and CDR2 (germline): DFQATT, SNEGSKA (reference sequence). This CDR3 is built from 16 residues. The CDR3 loop reads CSARPLLRLASYEQYF. Written as DNA, the CDR3 is TGCAGTGCTAGACCCCTACTCAGACTTGCCTCCTACGAGCAGTACTTC.

This clonotype was observed many times. The CDR3 is CATSDVADSNTGELFF. The CDR3 bases are TGTGCCACCAGTGATGTAGCCGACTCAAACACCGGGGAGCTGTTTTTT. The J gene is TRBJ2-2, the V gene TRBV24-1; D is ambiguous. Deletions cut 3 bases from V and 2 bases from J, with 12 bases between. The germline CDR1 and CDR2 sequences are KGHDR and SFDVKD. The CDR3 has 16 residues.

This clonotype was seen repeatedly, ten times or more. This chain connects TRBV2 to TRBJ1-5; D unresolved. Trimming took off 6 bases at V and 3 bases at J, with 3 bases between the two ends. The CDR3 contains 11 residues. Looked up from germline, CDR1 is SNHLY and CDR2 is FYNNEI. The CDR3 DNA reads as TGTGCCAGCAGGCCCAATCAGCCCCAGCATTTT. Amino acid sequence: CASRPNQPQHF. The complete variable domain, with remaining parts taken from reference TRBV2 and TRBJ1-5, reads EPEVTQTPSHQVTQMGQEVILRCVPISNHLYFYWYRQILGQKVEFLVSFYNNEISEKSEIFDDQFSVERPDGSNFTLKIRSTKLEDSAMYFCASRPNQPQHFGDGTRLSIL.

In regard to this clonotype: This may come from a read error, since a much larger clone is one base off. The V gene is TRBV9, the J gene TRBJ1-1, with D uncertain. CDR1 is SGDLS, CDR2 YYNGEE, per germline. The CDR3 is 13 residues long. The CDR3 DNA reads TGTGCCAGCAGCGTAGGAGGGTCCACTGAATCTTTCTTT. This codes for CASSVGGSTESFF.

The J gene is TRBJ2-5, the V gene TRBV12-3 or TRBV12-4, with D tentatively TRBD1 (5 bases). This CDR3 has 15 amino acids. Trimming pared 3 bases from V and 5 bases from J, leaving 16 bases between. The CDR3 DNA follows: TGTGCCAGCAGTTTCGCAGGGTCGTATGGGGAGACCCAGTACTTC. As protein: CASSFAGSYGETQYF.

The chain couples TRBV5-1 to TRBJ2-2; 12 bases match TRBD2. Germline CDR1 SGHRS, CDR2 YFSETQ. This CDR3 is 16 amino acids long. With V trimmed by 4 bases and J by 3 bases, 4 bases remained unmatched. The CDR3 bases are TGCGCCAGCAGCCTGACTAGCGGGAGACACACCGGGGAGCTGTTTTTT. Its translation is CASSLTSGRHTGELFF.

Of note for this clonotype: It is likely a read error: a sequence one base away is far more abundant. The chain joins TRBV3-1 to TRBJ2-7; D remains unclear. The germline V gene encodes CDR1 LGHDT and CDR2 YNNKEL (reference sequence). The CDR3 runs 11 residues. Trimming cost V 3 bases and J 3 bases, with 3 bases left between them. In nucleotides, the CDR3 is TGTGCCAGCAGCCACATCTACGAGCAGTACTTC. Amino acid sequence: CASSHIYEQYF.

This clonotype has ten or more counts. This chain joins TRBV28 and TRBJ1-1, with 9 bases fitting TRBD1. Germline V gene sequence: CDR1 MDHEN, CDR2 SYDVKM. V was pared by 2 bases and J by 4 bases, with 5 bases of the junction left unmatched. The CDR3 is 15 amino acids. The DNA for the CDR3 is TGTGCCAGCAGTTTAAGACAGGGGGTGGGCACTGAAGCTTTCTTT. It yields the protein CASSLRQGVGTEAFF.

This clonotype was seen more than once but under ten times. As DNA, the CDR3 is TGTGCCAGCAGTGAATATAAGGAGGGACCGGGCGAGCAGTACTTC. It is translated as CASSEYKEGPGEQYF. The chain carries TRBV25-1 and TRBJ2-7, with D maybe TRBD2 (6 bases). Between the trimmed V and J ends, which lost 0 bases and 6 bases, there was a span of 15 bases. CDR3 length: 15 residues. Germline V gene lookup returns CDR1 MGHDK and CDR2 SYGVNS.

The sample holds many counts of this clonotype. The gene calls are TRBV5-1 and TRBJ1-1; D is possibly TRBD1 (6 bases). This CDR3 has 14 residues. Per germline, CDR1 SGHRS and CDR2 YFSETQ. Trimming removed 3 bases from V and 1 base from J, with 10 bases in between. DNA of the CDR3: TGCGCCAGCAGCTGGGGACAACCGAACACTGAAGCTTTCTTT. This sequence encodes CASSWGQPNTEAFF. The full variable domain, completed using reference TRBV5-1 and TRBJ1-1, is KAGVTQTPRYLIKTRGQQVTLSCSPISGHRSVSWYQQTPGQGLQFLFEYFSETQRNKGNFPGRFSGRQFSNSRSEMNVSTLELGDSALYLCASSWGQPNTEAFFGQGTRLTVV.

This clonotype was counted a few times. The chain joins TRBV4-1 to TRBJ1-1, with D unclear. Germline values: CDR1 MGHRA, CDR2 YSYEKL. Trimming took off 3 bases at V and 0 bases at J, with 11 bases between the two ends. This CDR3 contains 15 residues. This CDR3 is CASSHDTDLNTEAFF. The CDR3 region has the DNA TGCGCCAGCAGCCATGATACAGATTTGAACACTGAAGCTTTCTTT.

The chain is built from TRBV6-1 and TRBJ1-1; D is perhaps TRBD1 (5 bases). This CDR3 contains 13 residues. V gave up 10 bases and J gave up 5 bases, with 17 bases separating them. Germline V lookup: CDR1 MNHNS, CDR2 SASEGT. Here the CDR3 reads CATKPRGGTEAFF. CDR3 DNA sequence: TGTGCCACCAAACCCCGGGGGGGGACTGAAGCTTTCTTT.

This clonotype occurred many times. This chain links TRBV6-5 with TRBJ1-1, with D possibly matching TRBD1 (6 bases). CDR1 and CDR2 from the germline V gene are MNHEY and SVGAGI. CDR3 length: 12 residues. V was pared by 6 bases and J by 7 bases, with 12 bases between. The CDR3, as DNA: TGTGCCAGCAGCCCTAACAGGGTTGAAGCTTTCTTT. Translation: CASSPNRVEAFF.

The sample holds many counts of this clonotype. The V call is TRBV11-2, the J call TRBJ2-7, with D hard to call. The CDR3 consists of 14 residues. Germline CDR1 SGHAT, CDR2 FQNNGV. Trimming removed 7 bases from V and 0 bases from J, with 13 bases in between. Here the CDR3 reads CASTPGPASYEQYF. The CDR3 DNA reads TGTGCCAGCACCCCCGGGCCCGCCTCCTACGAGCAGTACTTC. Full variable domain (rest looked up from reference TRBV11-2 and TRBJ2-7): EAGVAQSPRYKIIEKRQSVAFWCNPISGHATLYWYQQILGQGPKLLIQFQNNGVVDDSQLPKDRFSAERLKGVDSTLKIQPAKLEDSAVYLCASTPGPASYEQYFGPGTRLTVT.

This chain connects TRBV7-8 to TRBJ2-5; 14 nucleotides match TRBD2. Germline trimming cut 1 base from V and 2 bases from J; bases unmatched to any gene: 3. The CDR3 is 17 amino acids. The V gene's germline CDR1 is SGHVS and CDR2 FQNEAQ. The DNA for the CDR3 is TGTGCCAGCAGCTTAGTCGGGACTAGCGGGGGACAAGAGACCCAGTACTTC. It yields the protein CASSLVGTSGGQETQYF. The entire variable domain, with the rest obtained from reference TRBV7-8 and TRBJ2-5, is as follows: GAGVSQSPRYKVAKRGQDVALRCDPISGHVSLFWYQQALGQGPEFLTYFQNEAQLDKSGLPSDRFFAERPEGSVSTLKIQRTQQEDSAVYLCASSLVGTSGGQETQYFGPGTRLLVL.

The sample holds a few counts of this clonotype. V gene TRBV29-1 combines with J gene TRBJ2-2; D tentatively reads TRBD1 or TRBD2 (5 bases each). In germline, CDR1 is SQVTM, CDR2 ANQGSEA. This CDR3 is built from 15 residues. The germline V and J ends were trimmed by 3 bases and 4 bases, with 15 bases remaining between them. CDR3 region: CSVDGGTRSTGELFF. CDR3 nucleotide sequence: TGCAGCGTTGATGGGGGTACACGTAGCACCGGGGAGCTGTTTTTT.

Only a few counts were recorded for this clonotype. The chain links TRBV6-1 to TRBJ2-5, with 12 bases matching TRBD2. With V trimmed by 4 bases and J by 7 bases, 13 bases remained unmatched. Germline V CDR1 and CDR2: MNHNS, SASEGT. This CDR3 contains 17 residues. As DNA, the CDR3 is TGTGCCAGCAGTGGCGGGCCTAGCGGGGGGGGCTCGGGGACCCAGTACTTC. Amino acids: CASSGGPSGGGSGTQYF.

This clonotype was counted a few times. The chain carries TRBV10-3 and TRBJ2-7; D is ambiguous. V lost 5 bases, J lost 0 bases, and 8 bases lay in between. The length of the CDR3 is 13 residues. Germline V gene data show CDR1 as ENHRY and CDR2 as SYGVKD. The CDR3 DNA reads as TGTGCCATCAGTTCACCGGCCTCCTACGAGCAGTACTTC. Its protein is CAISSPASYEQYF.

Regarding this clonotype: With a much larger clone just one base away, this may be a read error. This chain uses TRBV6-1 with TRBJ2-7; D unclear. The CDR3 length is 15 residues. Trimming shortened V by 2 bases and J by 0 bases, and 11 bases separated the two germline ends. Germline CDR1 reads MNHNS; CDR2 reads SASEGT. Here the CDR3 DNA reads TGTGCCAGCAGTGAATATACGGGCCCCTCCTACGAGCAGTACGTC. It encodes CASSEYTGPSYEQYV.

In this sample, this clonotype turned up many times. The gene calls are TRBV12-3 or TRBV12-4 and TRBJ1-5; 9 nucleotides match TRBD1. J gave up 5 bases and V 2 bases, and 1 base lay outside the gene matches. The CDR3 is made up of 14 amino acids. CDR3 residues: CASSLTGGDQPQHF. CDR3 bases: TGTGCCAGCAGTTTAACAGGGGGCGATCAGCCCCAGCATTTT.

This clonotype has at least ten counts. The chain couples TRBV6-1 to TRBJ2-5; TRBD1 might be the D (6 bases). The germline V and J ends were trimmed by 4 bases and 5 bases, with 11 bases remaining between them. The CDR3 length is 13 residues. Germline CDR1 MNHNS, CDR2 SASEGT. The DNA of the CDR3 is TGTGCCAGCAGTGGGACAGTAGGGGAGACCCAGTACTTC. Translated, it gives CASSGTVGETQYF.

This clonotype was counted at least ten times. The CDR3 sequence: CASSVEVGGSAEAFF. CDR3 bases: TGTGCCAGCAGCGTCGAGGTCGGGGGAAGCGCTGAAGCTTTCTTT. The V and J genes are TRBV6-5 and TRBJ1-1, with D possibly being TRBD1 (5 bases). This CDR3 is built from 15 residues. V lost 6 bases and J 6 bases, leaving 20 bases between the germline ends. Germline V gives CDR1 MNHEY, CDR2 SVGAGI.

V usage is TRBV11-2 and J usage is TRBJ1-2; D unclear. The ends were cut back, 1 base at V and 4 bases at J, with 16 bases in the middle. Germline loops: CDR1 SGHAT, CDR2 FQNNGV. The CDR3 length is 16 residues. DNA of the CDR3: TGTGCCAGCAGCTTAGTTCCCTTTGGGGATCTCTATGGCTACACCTTC. This codes for CASSLVPFGDLYGYTF.

The chain is built from TRBV28 and TRBJ1-1; D gene ambiguous. This CDR3 contains 14 residues. Trimming pared 5 bases from V and 3 bases from J, leaving 13 bases between. From germline, CDR1 is MDHEN and CDR2 SYDVKM. The CDR3 coding sequence is TGTGCCAGCAGTCGATCGATTTGGGACACTGAAGCTTTCTTT. It codes for CASSRSIWDTEAFF.

Regarding this clonotype: Possible read error: a much larger clone is one base away. The genes are TRBV29-1 and TRBJ1-1, with D possibly TRBD1 on 5 matching bases. Germline V gene data show CDR1 as SQVTM and CDR2 as ANQGSEA. The CDR3 loop spans 13 amino acids. The CDR3 DNA reads TGCAGCGTTCGTAAGGGATTAGGGACTGAAGCTTGCTTT. Residues: CSVRKGLGTEACF.

The chain is built from TRBV9 and TRBJ1-2; 9 bases are shared with TRBD1. Germline assignment: CDR1 SGDLS and CDR2 YYNGEE. Germline trimming cut 3 bases from V and 4 bases from J; bases unmatched to any gene: 7. The CDR3 loop spans 15 amino acids. CDR3 sequence reads: CASSATGGLGYGYTF. The CDR3 DNA is TGTGCCAGCAGCGCCACAGGGGGCTTAGGCTATGGCTACACCTTC.

This clonotype occurred once. The CDR3 sequence: CASSPTGTAYGYTF. DNA for the CDR3: TGTGCCAGCAGTCCCACCGGGACAGCATATGGCTACACCTTC. V usage is TRBV2 and J usage is TRBJ1-2; 7 positions match TRBD1. CDR3 length: 14 residues. The ends lost 5 bases at V and 5 bases at J; junction bases unmatched: 8. Per germline, CDR1 SNHLY and CDR2 FYNNEI.